These 25 T cell receptor beta chains came from one sample sequenced in a study of T cell clonality in common variable immunodeficiency (dated by TCRdb to the mid-2010s). Library generation was performed with the immunoSEQ multiplex PCR assay. As stored in TCRdb, this immuneACCESS dataset retains in-frame rearrangements with V and J assigned. A fraction of the clones does not appear; measured against another copy, unresolved V genes explain less than half of the discrepancy, and the remainder lacks a known reason. The sample records tens of thousands of clones, none occurring a single time. Of the sample, 1.7% falls within the top ten clones. The sequenced material came from peripheral blood mononuclear cells. The receptor set was obtained from a person aged 18 to 75 in good health.

This clone was picked up many times. The read finishes 3 residues shy of the CDR3 end, and the germline J gene is used to complete it. The chain combines TRBV5-5 with TRBJ2-7; 9 positions match TRBD1. Germline V gene sequence: CDR1 SGHKS, CDR2 YYEKEE (reference sequence). V lost 2 bases to trimming and J lost 3 bases; unmatched junction nucleotides: 6. The CDR3 runs 15 residues. CDR3 region: CASSLTGTGSYEQYF. The covered CDR3 bases are TGTGCCAGCAGCTTAACCGGGACAGGGAGCTACGAG.

At least ten counts were recorded for this clone. The read falls 3 residues short of the CDR3 end, and the missing part is taken from the germline J gene. The rearrangement uses TRBV4-1 and TRBJ2-7; 10 positions agree with TRBD2. Germline-derived CDR1 and CDR2 are MGHRA and YSYEKL. V gave up 3 bases and J gave up 4 bases; unmatched junction bases: 0. The CDR3 is made up of 13 amino acids. The sequenced part of the CDR3 DNA is TGCGCCAGCAGCCAGACTAGCGGGTACGAG. Translated, it gives CASSQTSGYE. The whole CDR3 protein reads CASSQTSGYEQYF.

Many counts were recorded for this clone. The CDR3 end lies 3 residues beyond the end of the read and is filled in from the germline J gene. The chain couples TRBV2 to TRBJ2-4, with TRBD2 matching over 10 bases. The V and J ends lost 7 bases and 0 bases, in that order; junction bases with no gene match: 6. This CDR3 has 16 amino acids. Looked up from germline, CDR1 is SNHLY and CDR2 is FYNNEI. This CDR3 is CASTGLADLAKNIQYF. The sequenced CDR3 bases are TGTGCCAGCACCGGACTAGCGGACCTAGCCAAAAACATT.

The sample holds many counts of this clone. The CDR3 bases that were read are TGTGCCAGCAGCCGTGACAGGGGTAGCTATGGC. It yields the protein CASSRDRGSYG. The whole CDR3 sequence is CASSRDRGSYGYTF. This chain joins TRBV5-5 and TRBJ1-2, with 8 bases identical to TRBD1. Coverage ceases 3 residues before the CDR3 finishes, and the germline J gene fills in the end. Germline V CDR1 and CDR2: SGHKS, YYEKEE (reference sequence). Trimming at V came to 4 bases and at J to 4 bases, leaving 6 bases not matched to a gene. This CDR3 has 14 residues.

This clone was counted many times. The CDR3 goes on 3 residues after the read ends, and that part is filled in from the germline J gene. This chain links TRBV2 with TRBJ1-1; 7 bases line up with TRBD1. V shed 1 base, J shed 1 base, and the junction held 0 bases outside the gene matches. This CDR3 has 14 amino acids. Germline V gene data show CDR1 as SNHLY and CDR2 as FYNNEI. The CDR3 region is CASSEGQGNTEAFF. The sequenced CDR3 bases are TGTGCCAGCAGTGAAGGACAGGGGAACACTGAA.

Many counts were recorded for this clone. The read ends 3 residues before the CDR3 terminus; that terminus is restored from the germline J gene. The V and J genes are TRBV28 and TRBJ2-2; the D is unclear. This CDR3 contains 12 residues. V was pared by 5 bases and J by 8 bases, with 9 bases between. Germline V lookup: CDR1 MDHEN, CDR2 SYDVKM. This CDR3 reads CASSKLLGELFF. Incomplete CDR3 DNA: TGTGCCAGCAGTAAACTCCTGGGGGAG.

This clone was detected many times. The read terminates 3 residues ahead of where the CDR3 ends, so the germline J gene completes it. The chain is built from TRBV12-3 or TRBV12-4 and TRBJ2-2; D may correspond to TRBD1 or TRBD2 (5 bases each). V shed 8 bases and J shed 0 bases, with 16 bases lying between them. This CDR3 is built from 16 residues. The chain's CDR3 is CASQFEGSANTGELFF. Partial CDR3 DNA: TGTGCCAGCCAGTTCGAGGGGAGCGCGAACACCGGGGAG.

The sample holds many counts of this clone. The CDR3 extends 3 residues past the end of the read, so its final part is completed from the germline J gene. The rearrangement uses TRBV7-6 and TRBJ1-1, with TRBD1 identical over 10 bases. CDR1 and CDR2 (germline): SGHVS, FNYEAQ. V lost 3 bases to trimming and J lost 4 bases; unmatched junction nucleotides: 2. The CDR3 extends over 14 amino acids. The covered CDR3 bases are TGTGCCAGCAGCTTGGGACAGGGGCGCACTGAA. It yields the protein CASSLGQGRTE. The entire CDR3 is CASSLGQGRTEAFF.

This clone was counted at least ten times. The read terminates 3 residues before the CDR3 end, so the remaining end is supplied by the germline J gene. The rearrangement uses TRBV5-1 and TRBJ2-1; no definite D call. V lost 2 bases and J lost 4, with 7 bases in between. The V gene's germline CDR1 is SGHRS and CDR2 YFSETQ. This CDR3 spans 13 amino acids. The sequenced CDR3 bases are TGCGCCAGCAGCTTTTTCTCTTACAATGAG. Translation: CASSFFSYNE. The whole CDR3 reads CASSFFSYNEQFF.

This clone turned up a few times. The read ends 3 residues before the CDR3 terminus; that terminus is restored from the germline J gene. J is TRBJ2-3 and V is TRBV7-9, with D hard to call. The germline V gene encodes CDR1 SEHNR and CDR2 FQNEAQ (reference sequence). The CDR3 length is 14 residues. Deletions cut 8 bases from V and 4 bases from J, with 16 bases between. CDR3 bases read: TGTGCCAGCGCCAAACCCCCCTGGCCAGATACG. Translating it yields CASAKPPWPDT. In full, the CDR3 reads CASAKPPWPDTQYF. Drawing the rest from reference TRBV7-9 and TRBJ2-3, the complete variable domain is DTGVSQNPRHKITKRGQNVTFRCDPISEHNRLYWYRQTLGQGPEFLTYFQNEAQLEKSRLLSDRFSAERPKGSFSTLEIQRTEQGDSAMYLCASAKPPWPDTQYFGPGTRLTVL.

This clone was picked up many times. The read finishes 3 residues shy of the CDR3 end, and the germline J gene is used to complete it. V gene TRBV20-1 combines with J gene TRBJ1-4; D is uncertain. V lost 6 bases to trimming and J lost 5 bases, with 22 bases between them. The CDR3 loop spans 16 amino acids. CDR1 is DFQATT and CDR2 is SNEGSKA in the germline V gene (reference sequence). CDR3 in amino acids: CSAVHARVFRNEKLFF. The sequenced part of the CDR3 DNA is TGCAGTGCAGTCCACGCCCGGGTTTTTCGAAATGAAAAA.

For this clone: The read stops 3 residues short of the end of the CDR3; the missing end is completed from the germline J gene. The J gene is TRBJ1-2, the V gene TRBV11-2; a weak D match, TRBD1 (5 bases). Germline V CDR1 and CDR2: SGHAT, FQNNGV. This CDR3 spans 13 amino acids. CDR3: CASSLDREGGYTF. CDR3 bases read: TGTGCCAGCAGCTTAGACAGGGAAGGCGGC.

This clone was counted between two and nine times. The CDR3 end is not reached by the read, which stops 3 residues before it; the germline J gene fills it in. The gene calls are TRBV20-1 and TRBJ1-5, with 7 bases that match TRBD1. The CDR3 length is 12 residues. Germline CDR1 DFQATT, CDR2 SNEGSKA (reference sequence). V dropped 5 bases and J dropped 4; count of bases not matched to a gene: 2. CDR3 DNA, as far as it was read: TGCAGTGCTCGACAGGGAAATCAGCCC. It yields the protein CSARQGNQP. The CDR3 reads in full as CSARQGNQPQHF.

This clone was counted ten times or more. The read falls 3 residues short of the CDR3 end, and the missing part is taken from the germline J gene. This chain joins TRBV5-6 and TRBJ2-7; possibly TRBD2 for D (7 bases). The V gene's germline CDR1 is SGHDT and CDR2 YYEEEE. The length of the CDR3 is 15 residues. V was pared by 0 bases and J by 3 bases, with 13 bases between. CDR3 region: CASSLEGGEGYEQYF. The DNA read from the CDR3 is TGTGCCAGCAGCTTGGAAGGGGGGGAGGGCTACGAG.

At least ten counts were recorded for this clone. The CDR3 end lies 3 residues beyond the end of the read and is filled in from the germline J gene. The chain has TRBV14 and TRBJ2-7, with D unresolved. CDR3 length: 12 residues. In germline, CDR1 is SGHDN, CDR2 FVKESK. V lost 6 bases, J lost 5 bases, and 11 bases lay in between. The CDR3 reads CASSPNADEQYF. Partial CDR3 DNA: TGTGCCAGCAGTCCTAATGCGGACGAG.

This clone was recorded at least ten times. With the read ending 3 residues before the CDR3 end, the germline J gene is used to fill in that end. The chain uses TRBV9 and TRBJ1-1; possibly TRBD1 for D (5 bases). Germline loops: CDR1 SGDLS, CDR2 YYNGEE. The CDR3 has 16 residues. Trimming stripped 2 bases from V and 0 bases from J, with 14 bases between. The CDR3 sequence is CASSVQGGRMNTEAFF. The CDR3 DNA, read in part, is TGTGCCAGCAGCGTTCAGGGTGGCAGAATGAACACTGAA.

In its sample, this clone was seen many times. Read coverage stops 3 residues before the CDR3 terminus; the germline J gene supplies the remainder. This sequence joins TRBV18 and TRBJ2-2; 8 bases are a match to TRBD1. CDR1 KGHSH and CDR2 LQKENI come from the germline V gene. V gave up 5 bases and J gave up 2 bases; unmatched junction bases: 4. The CDR3 is 15 amino acids. The covered CDR3 bases are TGTGCCAGCTCAGCCGGACAGGGAAACACCGGGGAG. Translation gives CASSAGQGNTGE. The full CDR3 protein is CASSAGQGNTGELFF.

This clone came up many times. Relative to the germline gene, one junction end is altered; a read error may explain this. The DNA ends 3 residues before the CDR3 does, and the rest of the CDR3 is filled in from the germline J gene. The chain carries TRBV7-9 and TRBJ2-2; maybe TRBD1 (6 bases). The V gene's germline CDR1 is SEHNR and CDR2 FQNEAQ (reference sequence). CDR3 length: 15 residues. CDR3 amino acids: CASSLGQGTTAELFF. The sequenced part of the CDR3 DNA is TGTGCCAGCAGCTTAGGCCAGGGGACAACCGCGGAG. Supplemented by reference TRBV7-9 and TRBJ2-2, the full variable domain reads DTGVSQNPRHKITKRGQNVTFRCDPISEHNRLYWYRQTLGQGPEFLTYFQNEAQLEKSRLLSDRFSAERPKGSFSTLEIQRTEQGDSAMYLCASSLGQGTTAELFFGEGSRLTVL.

This clone appeared many times. The CDR3 is cut off 3 residues early in the read; its end comes from the germline J gene. The chain recombines TRBV20-1 with TRBJ2-5; D is unresolved. CDR1 and CDR2 (germline): DFQATT, SNEGSKA (reference sequence). V lost 6 bases, J lost 5 bases, and 7 bases lay in between. The CDR3 contains 10 residues. Incomplete CDR3 DNA: TGCAGTGCCCTAAAGGAGACC. Its translation: CSALKET. The entire CDR3 protein reads CSALKETQYF.

Ten or more counts support this clone. The sequenced fragment ends 3 residues before the CDR3 boundary, so the rest is inferred from the germline J gene. The chain has TRBV20-1 and TRBJ1-2, with a weak D call TRBD1 (5 bases). Trimming left V 0 bases short and J 4 bases short, with 12 bases between. This CDR3 has 14 residues. Looked up from germline, CDR1 is DFQATT and CDR2 is SNEGSKA (reference sequence). Partial CDR3 DNA: TGCAGTGCTAGAGATCGACAAGGGGCCTATGGC. It codes for CSARDRQGAYG. The CDR3 in its entirety is CSARDRQGAYGYTF.

This clone has a count of ten or more. The read ends 3 residues early relative to the CDR3; the germline J gene fills the gap. V and J are TRBV7-3 and TRBJ2-3, with D unclear. V was trimmed by 5 bases and J by 0 bases, leaving 3 bases between them. CDR1 is SGHTA and CDR2 is FQGTGA in the germline V gene. This CDR3 spans 12 amino acids. This CDR3 is CASSPSTDTQYF. The covered CDR3 bases are TGTGCCAGCAGCCCGAGCACAGATACG.

This clone was counted a few times. The read terminates 3 residues before the CDR3 end, so the remaining end is supplied by the germline J gene. The chain is built from TRBV7-7 and TRBJ2-1, with 9 bases aligning to TRBD1. Germline values: CDR1 SSHAT, CDR2 FNYEAQ (reference sequence). V trimming: 5 bases; J trimming: 7 bases; junction bases outside the gene matches: 3. The CDR3 is 13 amino acids. The CDR3 sequence: CASSRDRGNEQFF. The covered CDR3 bases are TGTGCCAGCAGCCGCGACAGGGGGAATGAG.

In its sample, this clone was seen many times. The missing CDR3 end, 3 residues past where the read stops, is filled in from the germline J gene. The J gene is TRBJ2-5, the V gene TRBV5-1, with TRBD2 matching over 8 bases. Losses at the gene ends were 0 bases for V and 0 bases for J; bases not matched to a gene: 4. Germline V gene data show CDR1 as SGHRS and CDR2 as YFSETQ. The CDR3 length is 16 residues. CDR3 protein: CASSLVPSGHQETQYF. The covered CDR3 bases are TGCGCCAGCAGCTTGGTTCCTAGCGGGCACCAAGAGACC.

This clone was observed many times. The read terminates 3 residues before the CDR3 end, so the remaining end is supplied by the germline J gene. This chain links TRBV14 with TRBJ2-7; D gene uncertain. This CDR3 contains 13 residues. V lost 3 bases and J 3 bases, leaving 9 bases between the germline ends. Germline CDR1 is SGHDN and CDR2 is FVKESK. The CDR3: CASSHPPFYEQYF. CDR3 DNA, as far as it was read: TGTGCCAGCAGCCACCCTCCCTTCTACGAG.

This clone has at least ten counts. The CDR3 end lies 3 residues beyond the end of the read and is filled in from the germline J gene. The chain is built from TRBV10-1 and TRBJ1-1; D unclear. The CDR3 sequence is 13 residues long. Germline V gene sequence: CDR1 WNHNN, CDR2 SYGVQD (reference sequence). CDR3 DNA, as far as it was read: TGCGCCAGCAGTGATCTTACCCGGGGTGTA. This codes for CASSDLTRGV. The whole CDR3 protein reads CASSDLTRGVAFF.